One and the same sample provided the 27 T cell receptor beta chains below, sequenced in a study of cytomegalovirus exposure and HLA in healthy donors (TCRdb year 2017). The method behind the library was the immunoSEQ multiplex PCR assay. For the multiplex PCR, a mixture combining 60 forward primers for TCR Vbeta segments and 13 reverse primers for TCR Jbeta segments was used. TCRdb holds this immuneACCESS table with in-frame rearrangements only. Some clones are missing; in checked studies, unresolved V genes explain under half, and the rest has no known cause. This sample is represented by about 190,000 clones; around 73% of them were singletons. The ten largest clonotypes hold less than 2.5% of the sample. Material for sequencing was PBMCs. The receptors were sampled from a woman in her twenties or thirties in good health and CMV-seropositive.

The chain uses TRBV7-3 and TRBJ2-1; 14 bases are shared with TRBD2. This CDR3 is built from 15 residues. CDR1 is SGHTA and CDR2 is FQGTGA in the germline V gene. The V gene end was trimmed by 5 bases and the J gene end by 10 bases; junction bases not matched to a gene: 7. The CDR3 sequence is CASSQTGTSGGEQFF. The CDR3 bases are TGTGCCAGCAGCCAGACCGGGACTAGCGGGGGAGAGCAGTTCTTC.

This clone was counted a few times. The chain has TRBV18 and TRBJ2-7; D not resolved. V was cut by 5 bases and J by 0 bases, with 5 bases left in between. Germline V gene sequence: CDR1 KGHSH, CDR2 LQKENI. The length of the CDR3 is 12 residues. The CDR3 nucleotides are TGTGCCAGCTCAGAGAGCTCCTACGAGCAGTACTTC. Translating gives CASSESSYEQYF.

The rearrangement uses TRBV15 and TRBJ1-2; D not resolved. The CDR3 has 14 residues. Trimming removed 6 bases at V and 6 bases at J, with 17 bases between. Germline CDR1 LNHNV, CDR2 YYDKDF (reference sequence). In DNA, the CDR3 is TGTGCCACCAGAGCAGGAACAACGTGGGATGGCTACACCTTC. Translation gives CATRAGTTWDGYTF.

Here the CDR3 reads CASNYVGAPYSNQPQHF. The DNA of the CDR3 is TGTGCCAGTAACTACGTAGGGGCCCCGTATAGCAATCAGCCCCAGCATTTT. V gene TRBV19 combines with J gene TRBJ1-5, with a tentative D call TRBD1 (5 bases). The length of the CDR3 is 17 residues. From germline, CDR1 is LNHDA and CDR2 SQIVND (reference sequence). The V gene lost 7 bases and the J gene lost 0 bases, with 19 bases spanning the gap.

The rearrangement joins TRBV10-3 to TRBJ2-1, with 9 bases lining up with TRBD2. In germline, CDR1 is ENHRY, CDR2 SYGVKD. V was pared by 6 bases and J by 0 bases, with 12 bases of the junction left unmatched. This CDR3 is built from 18 residues. CDR3 protein: CAIRDPAGGTSSYNEQFF. The DNA of the CDR3 is TGTGCCATCAGGGATCCAGCGGGGGGTACAAGCTCCTACAATGAGCAGTTCTTC.

The chain couples TRBV5-1 to TRBJ2-6, with D tentatively TRBD2 (7 bases). Germline CDR1 is SGHRS and CDR2 is YFSETQ. CDR3 length equals 19 residues. Trimming stripped 0 bases from V and 0 bases from J, with 16 bases between. The CDR3 region has the DNA TGCGCCAGCAGCTTGGTTATGGGGGGGGGCCTCTCTGGGGCCAACGTCCTGACTTTC. As protein: CASSLVMGGGLSGANVLTF. The complete variable domain, with remaining parts taken from reference TRBV5-1 and TRBJ2-6, reads KAGVTQTPRYLIKTRGQQVTLSCSPISGHRSVSWYQQTPGQGLQFLFEYFSETQRNKGNFPGRFSGRQFSNSRSEMNVSTLELGDSALYLCASSLVMGGGLSGANVLTFGAGSRLTVL.

In this sample, this clone turned up once. The V and J genes are TRBV5-1 and TRBJ2-1, with 9 bases lining up with TRBD2. The CDR3 consists of 15 residues. Germline values: CDR1 SGHRS, CDR2 YFSETQ. V dropped 0 bases and J dropped 7; count of bases not matched to a gene: 5. CDR3 coding DNA: TGCGCCAGCAGCTTGGGAGTAGCGGGAGATAATGAGCAGTTCTTC. This gives the protein CASSLGVAGDNEQFF.

The chain uses TRBV6-6 and TRBJ2-7; D gene uncertain. The CDR3 has 13 amino acids. V was shortened by 5 bases and J by 6 bases, with 14 bases between the two germline ends. Germline loops: CDR1 MNHNY, CDR2 SVGAGI (reference sequence). DNA for the CDR3: TGTGCCAGCAGTCAACGAGAAGTCCCCGAGCAGTACTTC. Amino acids: CASSQREVPEQYF.

This sequence joins TRBV10-1 and TRBJ2-1; no reliable D call. The germline CDR1 and CDR2 sequences are WNHNN and SYGVQD (reference sequence). Between the trimmed V and J ends, which lost 10 bases and 6 bases, there was a span of 16 bases. The CDR3 covers 13 residues. CDR3 sequence (DNA): TGCGCCACCTTGTACCTAGGAAGCAATGAGCAGTTCTTC. Residues: CATLYLGSNEQFF.

V gene TRBV5-1 combines with J gene TRBJ1-1; possible D gene TRBD1, 6 bases. Looked up from germline, CDR1 is SGHRS and CDR2 is YFSETQ. The CDR3 is 13 amino acids. Trimming stripped 4 bases from V and 4 bases from J, with 11 bases between. CDR3 sequence (DNA): TGCGCCAGCAGCACCCAGGGGAGCACTGAAGCTTTCTTT. Its translation is CASSTQGSTEAFF. The entire variable domain, with the rest obtained from reference TRBV5-1 and TRBJ1-1, is as follows: KAGVTQTPRYLIKTRGQQVTLSCSPISGHRSVSWYQQTPGQGLQFLFEYFSETQRNKGNFPGRFSGRQFSNSRSEMNVSTLELGDSALYLCASSTQGSTEAFFGQGTRLTVV.

The chain is built from TRBV9 and TRBJ2-7; no clear D gene. Germline V gene sequence: CDR1 SGDLS, CDR2 YYNGEE. Trimming pared 0 bases from V and 0 bases from J, leaving 7 bases between. There are 14 residues in the CDR3. The CDR3 DNA reads as TGTGCCAGCAGCGTAGTTTGGAGCTCCTACGAGCAGTACTTC. Protein: CASSVVWSSYEQYF.

This clone came up once. V usage is TRBV19 and J usage is TRBJ2-7, with TRBD1 as a possible D gene (6 bases). The CDR3 totals 14 residues. Germline V CDR1 and CDR2: LNHDA, SQIVND (reference sequence). V lost 7 bases, J lost 0 bases, and 13 bases lay in between. DNA of the CDR3: TGTGCCAGTACCCCGACAGGTAACTCCTACGAGCAGTACTTC. It encodes CASTPTGNSYEQYF. The full variable domain, its missing parts supplied by reference TRBV19 and TRBJ2-7, is DGGITQSPKYLFRKEGQNVTLSCEQNLNHDAMYWYRQDPGQGLRLIYYSQIVNDFQKGDIAEGYSVSREKKESFPLTVTSAQKNPTAFYLCASTPTGNSYEQYFGPGTRLTVT.

This clone has more than one count but fewer than ten. The chain joins TRBV6-1 to TRBJ2-1; possible D gene TRBD2, 6 bases. Trimming removed 6 bases at V and 0 bases at J, with 12 bases between. CDR3 length equals 15 residues. The germline CDR1 and CDR2 sequences are MNHNS and SASEGT. CDR3 amino acids: CASREGQSSYNEQFF. In DNA, the CDR3 is TGTGCCAGCAGGGAGGGGCAGAGCTCCTACAATGAGCAGTTCTTC.

This clone was counted a few times. CDR3 residues: CASSADRGLEAFF. The CDR3 DNA is TGTGCCAGCAGTGCAGACAGGGGCCTTGAAGCTTTCTTT. The chain has TRBV5-6 and TRBJ1-1, with 8 nucleotides matching TRBD1. Germline values: CDR1 SGHDT, CDR2 YYEEEE. This CDR3 region has 13 residues. The V segment lost 5 bases and the J segment 7 bases; nucleotides outside the gene matches: 7.

The rearrangement links TRBV6-1 to TRBJ1-4; D remains ambiguous. Germline-derived CDR1 and CDR2 are MNHNS and SASEGT. The length of the CDR3 is 18 residues. The ends were cut back, 1 base at V and 0 bases at J, with 15 bases in the middle. In DNA, the CDR3 is TGTGCCAGCAGTGAAGGCCCGGGTCTAACGGCAACTAATGAAAAACTGTTTTTT. Translating gives CASSEGPGLTATNEKLFF.

The rearrangement joins TRBV6-5 to TRBJ1-2, with D possibly TRBD1 on 5 matching bases. Trimming pared 3 bases from V and 1 base from J, leaving 12 bases between. Germline V gene sequence: CDR1 MNHEY, CDR2 SVGAGI. The CDR3 is 15 residues long. CDR3 residues: CASSYDRKLNYGYTF. In DNA, the CDR3 is TGTGCCAGCAGTTATGACAGAAAGCTTAACTATGGCTACACCTTC.

The chain uses TRBV6-5 and TRBJ1-2; the D is unclear. Germline-derived CDR1 and CDR2 are MNHEY and SVGAGI. CDR3 size: 13 residues. The V end lost 6 bases, the J end lost 7 bases, and 15 bases lay between the germline ends. CDR3 sequence: CASSPTAATGYTF. The DNA of the CDR3 is TGTGCCAGCAGCCCCACAGCCGCTACTGGCTACACCTTC.

V usage is TRBV7-2 and J usage is TRBJ1-5; D is possibly TRBD1 (5 bases). Looked up from germline, CDR1 is SGHTA and CDR2 is FQGNSA. The CDR3 runs 13 residues. The V gene lost 5 bases and the J gene lost 9 bases, with 14 bases spanning the gap. The CDR3 region is CASSPGTGRPQHF. CDR3 DNA sequence: TGTGCCAGCAGCCCAGGGACTGGCCGGCCCCAGCATTTT.

This clone was observed a handful of times. This sample also contains other DNA sequences that code for the same CDR3. This chain uses TRBV30 with TRBJ1-1; 7 nucleotides line up with TRBD1. Germline CDR1 reads GTSNPN; CDR2 reads SVGIG (reference sequence). Trimming took 4 bases from V and 5 from J; bases not matched to a gene: 7. This CDR3 contains 13 residues. The DNA for the CDR3 is TGTGCCTGGACTCGTCAGGGGGTAACTGAAGCTTTCTTT. Its protein product is CAWTRQGVTEAFF. The whole variable domain, filled in from reference TRBV30 and TRBJ1-1, reads SQTIHQWPATLVQPVGSPLSLECTVEGTSNPNLYWYRQAAGRGLQLLFYSVGIGQISSEVPQNLSASRPQDRQFILSSKKLLLSDSGFYLCAWTRQGVTEAFFGQGTRLTVV.

The chain recombines TRBV7-2 with TRBJ2-1; 8 bases match TRBD2. Germline V gene lookup returns CDR1 SGHTA and CDR2 FQGNSA. The CDR3 covers 15 residues. Trimming cost V 5 bases and J 2 bases; bases outside gene matches: 5. The CDR3 nucleotides read TGTGCCAGCAGCGAGGTAGCGGGAACCTACAATGAGCAGTTCTTC. This gives the protein CASSEVAGTYNEQFF.

The genes are TRBV6-1 and TRBJ2-3; 8 nucleotides align to TRBD2. The CDR3 is 15 residues long. CDR1 MNHNS and CDR2 SASEGT come from the germline V gene. V was clipped by 3 bases and J by 4 bases; unmatched bases: 6. The CDR3 DNA is TGTGCCAGCAGTGAGAGCGGGAGTAGTGCAGATACGCAGTATTTT. It encodes CASSESGSSADTQYF.

The chain joins TRBV5-1 to TRBJ1-5; 9 bases fit TRBD1. Trimming took 7 bases from V and 7 from J; bases not matched to a gene: 12. CDR1 is SGHRS, CDR2 YFSETQ, per germline. This CDR3 is 15 amino acids long. In DNA form, the CDR3 reads TGCGCCAGCTCAGAATTCGGGACAGGGAACCAGCCCCAGCATTTT. As protein: CASSEFGTGNQPQHF. Supplemented by reference TRBV5-1 and TRBJ1-5, the full variable domain reads KAGVTQTPRYLIKTRGQQVTLSCSPISGHRSVSWYQQTPGQGLQFLFEYFSETQRNKGNFPGRFSGRQFSNSRSEMNVSTLELGDSALYLCASSEFGTGNQPQHFGDGTRLSIL.

CDR3 DNA: TGCGCCAGCAGCCAAGATGAGGGAACCGGGGAGCTGTTTTTT. Its translation is CASSQDEGTGELFF. The genes are TRBV4-1 and TRBJ2-2, with D tentatively TRBD2 (5 bases). The V end lost 0 bases, the J end lost 5 bases, and 7 bases lay between the germline ends. This CDR3 contains 14 residues. The germline V gene has CDR1 MGHRA and CDR2 YSYEKL.

This chain joins TRBV11-2 and TRBJ2-7, with D possibly TRBD2 on 6 matching bases. The CDR3 has 14 amino acids. CDR1 is SGHAT, CDR2 FQNNGV, per germline. V was cut by 1 base and J by 2 bases, with 9 bases left in between. CDR3 in DNA: TGTGCCAGCAGCTTAGGGCGCGGGACCTACGAGCAGTACTTC. Translated, it gives CASSLGRGTYEQYF.

The CDR3 here is CASGRTSGSTGELFF. The CDR3 DNA reads as TGTGCCAGCGGTAGGACTAGCGGGTCAACCGGGGAGCTGTTTTTT. The rearrangement joins TRBV7-2 to TRBJ2-2; 11 bases agree with TRBD2. This CDR3 comprises 15 residues. Losses at the gene ends were 8 bases for V and 5 bases for J; bases not matched to a gene: 7. Per germline, CDR1 SGHTA and CDR2 FQGNSA.

This clone appeared a single time. The chain couples TRBV9 to TRBJ2-3; 11 positions match TRBD2. Trimming took 3 bases from V and 0 from J; bases not matched to a gene: 6. There are 17 residues in the CDR3. Germline V lookup: CDR1 SGDLS, CDR2 YYNGEE. The CDR3 nucleotides are TGTGCCAGCAGCGACGTACTAGCGGGGGCCAGCACAGATACGCAGTATTTT. Its translation: CASSDVLAGASTDTQYF.

V is TRBV4-3 and J is TRBJ2-7, with 9 bases that match TRBD1. The CDR3 length is 16 residues. Germline V gives CDR1 LGHNA, CDR2 YSLEER. The V and J ends lost 0 bases and 2 bases, in that order; junction bases with no gene match: 5. The CDR3 sequence: CASSQDLTGGPYEQYF. Here the CDR3 DNA reads TGCGCCAGCAGCCAAGATTTAACAGGGGGCCCCTACGAGCAGTACTTC.